The rows below give T cell receptor beta chains drawn from one sample of a study of Ad26.COV2.S vaccination and SARS-CoV-2 variants. Profiling relied on immunoSEQ multiplex PCR, and the TCRdb table lists in-frame clones only, not all of them. This sample has 350,000 to 450,000 clones, with around 84% found just once. This material consisted of peripheral blood, taken in a trial of Ad26.COV2.S vaccine versus placebo. Every receptor here comes from a person between 18 and 65 years old who received the Ad26.COV2.S COVID-19 vaccine or a placebo. CDR3s include the opening cysteine and the closing phenylalanine or tryptophan. A D gene is named only where the DNA matches it firmly. Size tells how often a clone was seen (once, few, many) or the class of an expanded clone, and some rows leave it out.

- TRBD2 TRBJ2-1 TRBV24-1 CATSGSGRPYNEQFF TGTGCCACCAGTGGGAGCGGGAGGCCCTACAATGAGCAGTTCTTC
- TRBD2 TRBJ2-5 TRBV7-7 CASSSTSGYQETQYF TGTGCCAGCAGCTCCACTAGCGGGTACCAAGAGACCCAGTACTTC
once - TRBJ2-3 TRBV5-4 CASSLLGVTDTQYF TGTGCCAGCAGCCTATTGGGCGTTACAGATACGCAGTATTTT
few TRBD2 TRBJ2-5 TRBV15 CATGGLAGRGTQYF TGTGCCACCGGCGGACTAGCAGGCCGCGGGACCCAGTACTTC
- TRBD1 TRBJ1-5 TRBV3-1/TRBV3-2 CASSRAGGSQPQHF TGTGCCAGCAGCAGAGCAGGGGGCTCTCAGCCCCAGCATTTT
once - TRBJ2-2 TRBV11-3 CASSLGPGNTGELFF TGTGCCAGCAGCTTAGGACCGGGAAACACCGGGGAGCTGTTTTTT
- - TRBJ1-1 TRBV10-3 CAIRPGASTEAFF TGTGCCATCAGACCGGGGGCCAGCACTGAAGCTTTCTTT
- - TRBJ2-5 TRBV3-1/TRBV3-2 CASSPKLSPRVVETQYF TGTGCCAGCAGCCCAAAATTGTCACCTAGAGTGGTAGAGACCCAGTACTTC
few - TRBJ1-2 TRBV28 CASSLSRGEENYTF TGTGCCAGCAGTTTATCTAGGGGTGAGGAGAACTACACCTTC
- - TRBJ2-1 TRBV6-2/TRBV6-3 CASSYQGNEQFF TGTGCCAGCAGTTACCAGGGCAATGAGCAGTTCTTC
- - TRBJ2-7 TRBV19 CASSDRNSYEQYF TGTGCCAGTAGTGACAGGAACTCCTACGAGCAGTACTTC
- TRBD1 TRBJ1-4 TRBV5-1 CASSPDRGGEKLFF TGCGCCAGCAGCCCCGACAGGGGTGGGGAAAAACTGTTTTTT
once - TRBJ1-1 TRBV29-1 CSVDFLGIWGTEAFF TGCAGCGTTGACTTTCTGGGCATTTGGGGTACTGAAGCTTTCTTT
- - TRBJ2-1 TRBV11-2 CASSLPREYNNEQFF TGTGCCAGCAGCTTGCCGCGGGAATACAACAATGAGCAGTTCTTC
once - TRBJ2-5 TRBV6-1 CASSDAGAETQYF TGTGCCAGCAGTGACGCAGGGGCCGAGACCCAGTACTTC
- TRBD2 TRBJ2-2 TRBV2 CASQRDNTGELFF TGTGCCAGCCAGCGGGATAACACCGGGGAGCTGTTTTTT
- - TRBJ2-7 TRBV2 CASRRAEQYF TGTGCCAGCAGGAGGGCCGAGCAGTACTTC
- - TRBJ1-1 TRBV10-3 CAISLQGQNTEAFF TGTGCCATCAGTCTACAGGGTCAGAACACTGAAGCTTTCTTT
- TRBD1 TRBJ2-2 TRBV5-4 CASSSRFGTGDPGELFF TGTGCCAGCAGCTCACGTTTTGGGACAGGGGATCCCGGGGAGCTGTTTTTT
once - TRBJ2-7 TRBV3-1/TRBV3-2 CASSQNPGTKGIHEQYF TGTGCCAGCAGCCAAAACCCGGGAACAAAGGGCATCCACGAGCAGTACTTC
- - TRBJ1-1 TRBV6-2/TRBV6-3 CASSYSLGAVNTEAFF TGTGCCAGCAGTTACTCCCTTGGTGCGGTGAACACTGAAGCTTTCTTT
- - TRBJ2-2 TRBV23-1 CASSQSRPYGGTGELFF TGCGCCAGCAGTCAATCGAGGCCCTATGGGGGCACCGGGGAGCTGTTTTTT
- TRBD1 TRBJ1-2 TRBV28 CASSPRGPLSYGYTF TGTGCCAGCAGTCCCAGGGGGCCCTTATCATATGGCTACACCTTC
- TRBD1 TRBJ2-6 TRBV10-2 CASKTGEGANVLTF TGCGCCAGCAAAACAGGGGAAGGGGCCAACGTCCTGACTTTC
- - TRBJ2-5 TRBV4-1 CASSQAEGLLETQYF TGCGCCAGCAGCCAAGCCGAAGGGCTCTTAGAGACCCAGTACTTC
- - TRBJ2-5 TRBV30 CALMTQGGETQYF TGTGCCCTAATGACCCAGGGAGGAGAGACCCAGTACTTC
once - TRBJ1-5 TRBV7-2 CASSLEWDQPQHF TGTGCCAGCAGCTTAGAGTGGGACCAGCCCCAGCATTTT
- - TRBJ2-1 TRBV3-1/TRBV3-2 CASSQDGRVTYNEQFF TGTGCCAGCAGCCAAGATGGAAGGGTAACCTACAATGAGCAGTTCTTC
- - TRBJ1-1 TRBV12-5 CASGIRVNTEAFF TGTGCTAGTGGAATCAGGGTGAACACTGAAGCTTTCTTT
- - TRBJ1-2 TRBV27 CASSLLVGSGYTF TGTGCCAGCAGTTTATTGGTGGGGAGCGGCTACACCTTC
- TRBD2 TRBJ2-4 TRBV19 CASSPREGSIQYF TGTGCCAGTAGTCCCAGGGAGGGAAGCATTCAGTACTTC
- - TRBJ2-2 TRBV12-3/TRBV12-4 CASSRGGAGELFF TGTGCCAGCAGCAGGGGGGGAGCCGGGGAGCTGTTTTTT
- TRBD1 TRBJ2-5 TRBV13 CASSANTQTGGETQYF TGTGCCAGCAGCGCTAACACACAGACAGGGGGAGAGACCCAGTACTTC
- - TRBJ2-6 TRBV6-2/TRBV6-3 CASSYKPGAPGANVLTF TGTGCCAGCAGTTATAAACCGGGGGCGCCCGGGGCCAACGTCCTGACTTTC
- TRBD2 TRBJ2-5 TRBV9 CASSVAGTSGGSETQYF TGTGCCAGCAGCGTAGCTGGCACTAGCGGGGGGAGTGAGACCCAGTACTTC
few TRBD2 TRBJ2-7 TRBV6-2/TRBV6-3 CASSYASLGVSGRANYEQYF TGTGCCAGCAGTTACGCCTCACTAGGAGTTAGCGGGAGGGCAAATTACGAGCAGTACTTC
- TRBD2 TRBJ2-3 TRBV11-2 CASSLEPPSGSTDTQYF TGTGCCAGCAGCTTAGAACCGCCTAGCGGAAGCACAGATACGCAGTATTTT
- - TRBJ2-5 TRBV14 CASSQGLFLGIKETQYF TGTGCCAGCAGCCAAGGCTTGTTTTTGGGTATAAAAGAGACCCAGTACTTC
- - TRBJ1-1 TRBV5-4 CASSSPVGGNTEAFF TGTGCCAGCAGCTCTCCCGTGGGAGGGAACACTGAAGCTTTCTTT